Given below is one T cell receptor beta chain in context. This specimen comes from a study of T cell changes during pregnancy in multiple sclerosis. Clones were read by immunoSEQ multiplex PCR, and TCRdb kept only the in-frame ones, dropping some. Of 40,000 to 55,000 clones detected, around 90% appear once; the ten largest clones hold 0.61%. V was cut by 6 bases and J by 9 bases, with 15 bases left in between. The CDR3 covers 13 residues. Per the germline V gene, CDR1 is KGHSH and CDR2 is LQKENI. The J gene is TRBJ2-1, the V gene TRBV18; a possible D gene is TRBD2 (5 bases). This specimen consisted of CD4+ T cells from peripheral blood mononuclear cells, obtained after pregnancy. The sequence came from a female donor in good health, enrolled as a control in a pregnancy study. The CDR3 here is CASSVLRDTEQFF. The CDR3 coding sequence is TGTGCCAGCTCTGTCCTCCGGGATACTGAGCAGTTCTTC.